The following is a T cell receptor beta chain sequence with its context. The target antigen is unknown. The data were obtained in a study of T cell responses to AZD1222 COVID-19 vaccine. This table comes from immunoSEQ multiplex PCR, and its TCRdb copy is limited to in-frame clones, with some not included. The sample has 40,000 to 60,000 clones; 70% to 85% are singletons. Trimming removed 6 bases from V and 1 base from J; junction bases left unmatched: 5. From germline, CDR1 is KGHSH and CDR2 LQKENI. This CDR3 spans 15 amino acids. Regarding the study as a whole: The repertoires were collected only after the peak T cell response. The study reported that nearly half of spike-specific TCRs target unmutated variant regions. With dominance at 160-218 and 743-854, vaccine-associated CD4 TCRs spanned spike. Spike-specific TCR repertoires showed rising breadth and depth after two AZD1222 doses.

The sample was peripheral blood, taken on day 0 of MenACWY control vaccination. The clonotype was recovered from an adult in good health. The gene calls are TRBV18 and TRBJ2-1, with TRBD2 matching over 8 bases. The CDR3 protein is CASSTSGPSYNEQFF. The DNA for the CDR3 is TGTGCCAGCTCTACTAGCGGTCCTTCCTACAATGAGCAGTTCTTC.